One sample yielded the 15 T cell receptor beta chains listed below, sequenced in a study of T cell responses to AZD1222 COVID-19 vaccine. Data came from immunoSEQ multiplex PCR; TCRdb stores just in-frame clones and leaves some out. The sample shows 200,000 or so clones, about 87% of them seen only once. Specimen: peripheral blood, collected on day 0 of MenACWY control vaccination. Receptor source: an adult in good health.

This rearrangement joins TRBV19 to TRBJ1-2, with TRBD1 identical over 10 bases. Germline loops: CDR1 LNHDA, CDR2 SQIVND (reference sequence). The CDR3 runs 15 residues. Trimming at V came to 3 bases and at J to 4 bases, leaving 5 bases not matched to a gene. CDR3 coding DNA: TGTGCCAGTAGTATCGGGGACAGGGGCATCTATGGCTACACCTTC. Translation gives CASSIGDRGIYGYTF.

This clone appeared once. V is TRBV6-6 and J is TRBJ1-5; TRBD1 aligns across 8 bases. The V segment lost 2 bases and the J segment 6 bases; nucleotides outside the gene matches: 6. The CDR3 has 15 residues. From germline, CDR1 is MNHNY and CDR2 SVGAGI (reference sequence). CDR3: CASSYRDRSIQPQHF. The CDR3 DNA reads as TGTGCCAGCAGTTACCGGGACAGGTCGATTCAGCCCCAGCATTTT.

The chain joins TRBV7-9 to TRBJ1-5, with a tentative D call TRBD1 (5 bases). This CDR3 has 13 residues. V lost 3 bases and J lost 3, with 6 bases in between. CDR1 and CDR2 (germline): SEHNR, FQNEAQ (reference sequence). CDR3: CASSFGTNQPQHF. CDR3 coding DNA: TGTGCCAGCAGCTTCGGGACCAATCAGCCCCAGCATTTT. The whole variable domain, filled in from reference TRBV7-9 and TRBJ1-5, reads DTGVSQNPRHKITKRGQNVTFRCDPISEHNRLYWYRQTLGQGPEFLTYFQNEAQLEKSRLLSDRFSAERPKGSFSTLEIQRTEQGDSAMYLCASSFGTNQPQHFGDGTRLSIL.

The rearrangement uses TRBV29-1 and TRBJ1-1, with D possibly matching TRBD1 (5 bases). V lost 7 bases and J lost 4, with 13 bases in between. CDR3 length equals 12 residues. Germline-derived CDR1 and CDR2 are SQVTM and ANQGSEA. CDR3 coding DNA: TGCAGCGCTAGTGGACAAGGCACTGAAGCTTTCTTT. This codes for CSASGQGTEAFF.

V usage is TRBV11-2 and J usage is TRBJ2-7; the D is unclear. Germline V CDR1 and CDR2: SGHAT, FQNNGV. There are 14 residues in the CDR3. Trimming removed 5 bases from V and 1 base from J, with 12 bases in between. The CDR3 sequence is CASSPWQESYEQYF. DNA for the CDR3: TGTGCCAGCAGCCCCTGGCAGGAGTCCTACGAGCAGTACTTC.

Comment on this clone: Within the sample, other DNA sequences also encode this same CDR3. This rearrangement joins TRBV19 to TRBJ1-2; D gene uncertain. V was clipped by 3 bases and J by 2 bases, with 7 bases between them. This CDR3 is built from 13 residues. From germline, CDR1 is LNHDA and CDR2 SQIVND (reference sequence). CDR3 sequence: CASSMGRNYGYTF. The CDR3, as DNA: TGTGCCAGTAGTATGGGCAGGAACTATGGCTACACCTTC.

This chain links TRBV3-1 (or the pseudogene TRBV3-2) with TRBJ2-7, with a weak D call TRBD1 (5 bases). Germline lookup yields CDR1 LGHDT and CDR2 YNNKEL (reference sequence). There are 13 residues in the CDR3. V lost 4 bases to trimming and J lost 1 base, with 8 bases between them. The CDR3 region has the DNA TGTGCCAGCAGCCTAGGACAATCCTACGAGCAGTACTTC. This codes for CASSLGQSYEQYF.

This rearrangement joins TRBV4-1 to TRBJ2-7, with 9 positions matching TRBD2. Looked up from germline, CDR1 is MGHRA and CDR2 is YSYEKL. J lost 3 bases, V lost 2 bases, and 8 bases had no gene match. This CDR3 region has 16 residues. The CDR3 reads CASSQSLAGINYEQYF. The CDR3 DNA reads as TGCGCCAGCAGCCAATCGCTAGCGGGGATCAACTACGAGCAGTACTTC.

This clone was counted once. As DNA, the CDR3 is TGTGCCTGGACCCGGACTCGAAACACCGGGGAGCTGTTTTTT. Translation: CAWTRTRNTGELFF. The V call is TRBV30, the J call TRBJ2-2; the D gene is possibly TRBD2 (5 bases). Trimming took off 4 bases at V and 2 bases at J, with 11 bases between the two ends. CDR3 length: 14 amino acids. The germline gives CDR1 GTSNPN, CDR2 SVGIG (reference sequence).

This chain joins TRBV11-2 and TRBJ1-2; 7 bases align to TRBD1. The junction had 9 bases not matched to a gene; V was cut back by 5 bases and J by 3 bases. Germline-derived CDR1 and CDR2 are SGHAT and FQNNGV. The CDR3 has 15 amino acids. The CDR3: CASSQSGQSYYGYTF. For the CDR3, the DNA is TGTGCCAGCAGCCAATCGGGACAGTCCTACTATGGCTACACCTTC. Complete variable domain (other parts from reference TRBV11-2 and TRBJ1-2): EAGVAQSPRYKIIEKRQSVAFWCNPISGHATLYWYQQILGQGPKLLIQFQNNGVVDDSQLPKDRFSAERLKGVDSTLKIQPAKLEDSAVYLCASSQSGQSYYGYTFGSGTRLTVV.

The chain carries TRBV5-1 and TRBJ2-7; 8 nucleotides line up with TRBD1. CDR3 length equals 13 residues. Germline CDR1 SGHRS, CDR2 YFSETQ. The V segment lost 4 bases and the J segment 2 bases; nucleotides outside the gene matches: 2. CDR3 sequence: CASSGGQAYEQYF. For the CDR3, the DNA is TGCGCCAGCAGCGGGGGACAGGCCTACGAGCAGTACTTC.

This chain joins TRBV7-3 and TRBJ2-3, with D perhaps matching TRBD1 (5 bases). Trimming removed 4 bases from V and 5 bases from J, with 10 bases in between. The germline V gene encodes CDR1 SGHTA and CDR2 FQGTGA. The CDR3 length is 13 residues. CDR3 loop: CASSSRAGDTQYF. The CDR3, as DNA: TGTGCCAGCAGCTCCAGGGCTGGAGATACGCAGTATTTT. The whole variable domain, filled in from reference TRBV7-3 and TRBJ2-3, reads GAGVSQTPSNKVTEKGKYVELRCDPISGHTALYWYRQSLGQGPEFLIYFQGTGAADDSGLPNDRFFAVRPEGSVSTLKIQRTERGDSAVYLCASSSRAGDTQYFGPGTRLTVL.

The rearrangement uses TRBV14 and TRBJ1-3; tentatively, D is TRBD1 (6 bases). From germline, CDR1 is SGHDN and CDR2 FVKESK. V lost 0 bases to trimming and J lost 0 bases, with 15 bases between them. This CDR3 has 18 residues. CDR3 residues: CASSQDGNRASSGNTIYF. Written as DNA, the CDR3 is TGTGCCAGCAGCCAAGACGGGAACAGGGCCAGCTCTGGAAACACCATATATTTT.

The chain combines TRBV11-1 with TRBJ2-7, with TRBD2 as a possible D gene (5 bases). The CDR3 has 13 amino acids. Trimming left V 3 bases short and J 4 bases short, with 10 bases between. The V gene's germline CDR1 is SGHAT and CDR2 FQDESV (reference sequence). The CDR3 nucleotides are TGTGCCAGCAGCTTTGGCGGGCAATACGAGCAGTACTTC. It yields the protein CASSFGGQYEQYF.

The rearrangement joins TRBV7-9 to TRBJ1-2; TRBD1 matches 7 bases. CDR1 is SEHNR and CDR2 is FQNEAQ in the germline V gene (reference sequence). The CDR3 spans 16 residues. Unmatched junction bases numbered 10, after V lost 3 bases and J lost 3 bases. CDR3 loop: CASSLGGAGGDYGYTF. CDR3 nucleotide sequence: TGTGCCAGCAGCTTGGGTGGGGCAGGGGGAGACTATGGCTACACCTTC.